What follows is one T cell receptor (beta chain) and its context. These data originate in a study of blood T cell repertoires in COVID-19. Across the whole study: Donors in the United States, Italy and Spain gave samples during acute or convalescent COVID-19. Sources were T cells, B-cell-depleted T cells, or PBMCs; the material itself was cDNA or gDNA.

Per the original methods: It was from reference gene primer amplification that nucleated cell counts were estimated. Clones were read by immunoSEQ multiplex PCR, and TCRdb kept only the in-frame ones, dropping some. The V and J calls and clone size were taken over from that table, and D and trimming were inferred from the DNA. The sample has about 83,000 clones, around 90% seen once. CDR3 length: 14 amino acids. Germline V gene data show CDR1 as SNHLY and CDR2 as FYNNEI. The V gene lost 4 bases and the J gene lost 3 bases, with 12 bases spanning the gap. V usage is TRBV2 and J usage is TRBJ1-1; maybe TRBD1 (5 bases). The sequence was collected from an elderly woman with active or convalescent COVID-19. Source material: peripheral blood. The CDR3 DNA follows: TGTGCCAGCAGTGTAGTGCAGGGTCACACTGAAGCTTTCTTT. It is translated as CASSVVQGHTEAFF. The full variable domain, in which reference TRBV2 and TRBJ1-1 provide the parts outside the CDR3, is EPEVTQTPSHQVTQMGQEVILRCVPISNHLYFYWYRQILGQKVEFLVSFYNNEISEKSEIFDDQFSVERPDGSNFTLKIRSTKLEDSAMYFCASSVVQGHTEAFFGQGTRLTVV.